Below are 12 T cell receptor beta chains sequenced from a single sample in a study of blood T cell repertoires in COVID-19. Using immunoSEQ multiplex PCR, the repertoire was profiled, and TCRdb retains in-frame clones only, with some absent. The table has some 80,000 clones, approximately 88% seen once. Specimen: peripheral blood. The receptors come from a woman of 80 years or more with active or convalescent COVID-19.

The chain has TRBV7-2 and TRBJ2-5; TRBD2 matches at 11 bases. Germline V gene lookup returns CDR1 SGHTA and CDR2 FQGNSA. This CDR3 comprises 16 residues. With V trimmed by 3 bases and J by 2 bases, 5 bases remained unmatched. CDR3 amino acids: CASSFSGGAGQETQYF. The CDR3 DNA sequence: TGTGCCAGCAGCTTTAGCGGGGGGGCCGGTCAAGAGACCCAGTACTTC.

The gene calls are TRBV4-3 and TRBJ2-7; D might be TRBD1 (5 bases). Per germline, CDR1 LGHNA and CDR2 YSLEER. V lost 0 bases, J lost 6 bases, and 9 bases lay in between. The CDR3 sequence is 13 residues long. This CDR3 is CASSQDRVGEQYF. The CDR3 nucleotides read TGCGCCAGCAGCCAAGACAGGGTGGGCGAGCAGTACTTC.

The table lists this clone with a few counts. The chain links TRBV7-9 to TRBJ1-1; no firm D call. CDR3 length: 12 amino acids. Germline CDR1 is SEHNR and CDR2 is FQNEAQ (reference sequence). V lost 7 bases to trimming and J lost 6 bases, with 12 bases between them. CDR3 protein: CASTVGRAEAFF. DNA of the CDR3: TGTGCCAGCACCGTAGGGCGGGCTGAAGCTTTCTTT.

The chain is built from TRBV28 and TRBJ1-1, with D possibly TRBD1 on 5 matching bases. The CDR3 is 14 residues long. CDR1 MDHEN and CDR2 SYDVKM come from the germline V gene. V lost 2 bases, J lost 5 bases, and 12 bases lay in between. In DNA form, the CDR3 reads TGTGCCAGCAGTTTACTGGGGAAGGGGACTGAAGCTTTCTTT. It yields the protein CASSLLGKGTEAFF.

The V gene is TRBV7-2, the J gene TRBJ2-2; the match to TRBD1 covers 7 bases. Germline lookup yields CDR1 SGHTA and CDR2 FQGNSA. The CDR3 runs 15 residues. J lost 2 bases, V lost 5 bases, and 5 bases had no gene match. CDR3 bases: TGTGCCAGCAGCCTGACAGGGATTAACACCGGGGAGCTGTTTTTT. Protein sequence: CASSLTGINTGELFF.

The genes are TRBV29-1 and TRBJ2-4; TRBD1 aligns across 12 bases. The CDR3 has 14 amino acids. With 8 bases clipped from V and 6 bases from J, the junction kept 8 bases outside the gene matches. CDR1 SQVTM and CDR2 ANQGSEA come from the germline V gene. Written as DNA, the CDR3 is TGCAGCTCCGGGACAGGGGGCCCCGTAAACATTCAGTACTTC. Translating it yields CSSGTGGPVNIQYF.

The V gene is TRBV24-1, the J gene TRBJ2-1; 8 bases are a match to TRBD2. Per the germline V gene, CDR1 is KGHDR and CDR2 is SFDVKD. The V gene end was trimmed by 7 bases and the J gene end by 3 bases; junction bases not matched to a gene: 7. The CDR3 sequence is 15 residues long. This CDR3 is CATSRGGGIYNEQFF. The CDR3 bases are TGTGCCACCAGCCGGGGGGGAGGCATCTACAATGAGCAGTTCTTC.

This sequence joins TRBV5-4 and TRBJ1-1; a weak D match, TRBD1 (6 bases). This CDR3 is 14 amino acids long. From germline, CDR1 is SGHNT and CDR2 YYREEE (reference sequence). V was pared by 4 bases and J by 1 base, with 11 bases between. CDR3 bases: TGTGCCAGCAGCCCGAGGGGGGGGAACACTGAAGCTTTCTTT. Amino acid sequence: CASSPRGGNTEAFF.

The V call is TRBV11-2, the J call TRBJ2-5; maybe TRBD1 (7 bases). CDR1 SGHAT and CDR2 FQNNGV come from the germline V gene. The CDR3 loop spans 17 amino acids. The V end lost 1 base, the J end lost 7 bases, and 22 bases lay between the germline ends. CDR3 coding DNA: TGTGCCAGCAGCTTAGCCCAAACTTCAGGGGGGTTTGTGACCCAGTACTTC. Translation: CASSLAQTSGGFVTQYF.

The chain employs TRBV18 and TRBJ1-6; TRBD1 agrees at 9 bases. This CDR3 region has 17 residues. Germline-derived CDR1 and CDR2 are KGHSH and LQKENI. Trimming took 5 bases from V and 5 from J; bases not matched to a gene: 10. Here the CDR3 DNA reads TGTGCCAGCTCATCCCCGGGACAGGGAGCGCATAATTCACCCCTCCACTTT. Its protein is CASSSPGQGAHNSPLHF.

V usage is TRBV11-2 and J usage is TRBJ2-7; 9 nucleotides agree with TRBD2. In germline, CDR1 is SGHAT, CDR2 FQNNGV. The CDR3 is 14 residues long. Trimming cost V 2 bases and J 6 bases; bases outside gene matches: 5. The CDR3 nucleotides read TGTGCCAGCAGCTTAATGCTAGCGGGGATCGAGCAGTACTTC. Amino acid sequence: CASSLMLAGIEQYF.

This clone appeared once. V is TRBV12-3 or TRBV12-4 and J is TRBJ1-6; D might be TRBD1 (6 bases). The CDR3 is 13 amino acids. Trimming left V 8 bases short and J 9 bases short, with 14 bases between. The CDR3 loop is CASSQGPRSPLHF. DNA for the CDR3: TGTGCCAGCTCCCAGGGGCCCCGTTCACCCCTCCACTTT.